These 8 T cell receptor beta chains were all obtained from the same sample, sequenced in a study of blood T cells in healthy people across ages. PCR was performed a second time for roughly 7 to 12 cycles using a sample-barcoded 5' primer and a J-beta primer mix. TCRdb re-called the 5' RACE reads through MiXCR, storing one row per CDR3 protein. The table records 630,000 or so distinct CDR3 sequences, approximately 30% of them present only once. The sequencing sample was made of blood. The receptors were sampled from a woman of 80 years or more in good health.

This clonotype was observed at least ten times. This sequence joins TRBV6-6 and TRBJ1-1; possibly TRBD1 for D (5 bases). The CDR3 covers 14 residues. Trimming shortened V by 4 bases and J by 4 bases, and 13 bases separated the two germline ends. Germline V gives CDR1 MNHNY, CDR2 SVGAGI (reference sequence). The DNA for the CDR3 is TGTGCCAGCAGTTCTCCGGGACTAACCACTGAAGCTTTCTTT. It is translated as CASSSPGLTTEAFF.

The chain is built from TRBV10-3 and TRBJ2-7; possibly TRBD2 for D (6 bases). The CDR3 spans 13 residues. V shed 10 bases and J shed 6 bases, with 19 bases lying between them. CDR1 is ENHRY, CDR2 SYGVKD, per germline. For the CDR3, the DNA is TGTGCCAACCTCCGGACTCCCGGGGGCGAGCAGTACTTC. It yields the protein CANLRTPGGEQYF.

This clonotype has a count of ten or more. The chain has TRBV7-2 and TRBJ2-1; TRBD2 might be the D (7 bases). Germline lookup yields CDR1 SGHTA and CDR2 FQGNSA. This CDR3 spans 16 amino acids. V was cut by 7 bases and J by 6 bases, with 22 bases left in between. CDR3 coding DNA: TGTGCCAGCACCTTTCGGGGGCGGGGGTCAGGCAATGAGCAGTTCTTC. It translates to CASTFRGRGSGNEQFF.

This clonotype was picked up many times. The gene calls are TRBV30 and TRBJ2-5, with a possible D match to TRBD2 (5 bases). Germline V CDR1 and CDR2: GTSNPN, SVGIG (reference sequence). This CDR3 contains 11 residues. Trimming pared 6 bases from V and 2 bases from J, leaving 7 bases between. The CDR3 DNA sequence: TGTGCCTGCCGGGGACAAGAGACCCAGTACTTC. The encoded protein is CACRGQETQYF.

This clonotype was seen ten or more times. The rearrangement links TRBV4-1 to TRBJ1-1; D is uncertain. Trimming shortened V by 5 bases and J by 5 bases, and 18 bases separated the two germline ends. Looked up from germline, CDR1 is MGHRA and CDR2 is YSYEKL. The CDR3 has 15 residues. The CDR3 bases are TGCGCCAGCAGCTACACCCCCGGGCAGTCGACTGAAGCTTTCTTT. Residues: CASSYTPGQSTEAFF.

This clonotype was seen repeatedly, ten times or more. The rearrangement uses TRBV20-1 and TRBJ2-7; 8 bases are a match to TRBD1. CDR3 length equals 15 residues. Germline V gene lookup returns CDR1 DFQATT and CDR2 SNEGSKA (reference sequence). After removal of 1 base from V and 2 bases from J, the junction contained 7 bases not matched to a gene. In nucleotides, the CDR3 is TGCAGTGCTAGAGCGCCGACAGGGGCAGCCTACGAGCAGTACTTC. It encodes CSARAPTGAAYEQYF.

The rearrangement uses TRBV3-1 and TRBJ2-7, with 10 positions matching TRBD2. CDR1 is LGHDT and CDR2 is YNNKEL in the germline V gene (reference sequence). This CDR3 has 14 residues. V lost 2 bases to trimming and J lost 4 bases; unmatched junction nucleotides: 2. CDR3 protein: CASSQPGLAYEQYF. In nucleotides, the CDR3 is TGTGCCAGCAGCCAACCGGGACTAGCGTACGAGCAGTACTTC.

V gene TRBV28 combines with J gene TRBJ2-1, with TRBD2 as a possible D gene (5 bases). V was trimmed by 5 bases and J by 6 bases, leaving 8 bases between them. The germline V gene encodes CDR1 MDHEN and CDR2 SYDVKM. The CDR3 sequence is 12 residues long. The CDR3: CASSTGSNEQFF. Written as DNA, the CDR3 is TGTGCCAGCAGTACTGGGAGCAATGAGCAGTTCTTC.